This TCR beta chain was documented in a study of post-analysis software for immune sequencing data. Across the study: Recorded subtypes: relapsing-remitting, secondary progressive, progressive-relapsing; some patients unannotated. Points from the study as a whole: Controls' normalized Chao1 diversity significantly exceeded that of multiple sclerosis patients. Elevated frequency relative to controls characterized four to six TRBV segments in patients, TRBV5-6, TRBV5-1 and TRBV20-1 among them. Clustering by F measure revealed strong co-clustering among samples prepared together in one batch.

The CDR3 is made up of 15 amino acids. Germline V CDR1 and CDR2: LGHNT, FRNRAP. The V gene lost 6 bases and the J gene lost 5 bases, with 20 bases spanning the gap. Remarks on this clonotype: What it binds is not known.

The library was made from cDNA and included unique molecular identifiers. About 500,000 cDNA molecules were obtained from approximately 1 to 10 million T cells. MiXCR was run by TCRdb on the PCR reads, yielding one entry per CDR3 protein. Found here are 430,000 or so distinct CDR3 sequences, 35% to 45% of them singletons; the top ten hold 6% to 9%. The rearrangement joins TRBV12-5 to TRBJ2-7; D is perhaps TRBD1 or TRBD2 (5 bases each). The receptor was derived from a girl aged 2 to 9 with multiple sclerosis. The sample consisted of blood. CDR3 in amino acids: CASGTNCEGCDEQYF. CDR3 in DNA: TGTGCTAGTGGAACCAACTGTGAGGGGTGCGACGAGCAGTACTTC.